This TCR beta chain is from a study of blood T cell repertoires in COVID-19. The CDR3 is 14 amino acids. V was clipped by 0 bases and J by 12 bases, with 19 bases between them. Per the germline V gene, CDR1 is SGHRS and CDR2 is YFSETQ. As originally analysed: Amplification with reference gene primers provided the estimates of nucleated cell counts. TCRdb's table, derived via immunoSEQ multiplex PCR, lists solely in-frame clones and lacks some. V, J and clone size are taken as reported in that table, and D and trimming were inferred from the DNA itself. The sample shows a few hundred thousand clones, more than 70% of them seen only once.

The receptor was isolated from a man aged 35-49 years in a cohort exposed to, infected with or recovered from COVID-19 (not recorded which). Sequencing input: PBMCs or T cells enriched from blood (not recorded which). The chain carries TRBV5-1 and TRBJ2-7; D is perhaps TRBD2 (6 bases). The CDR3 DNA sequence: TGCGCCAGCAGCTTGGATTCCCCCGCGGGGTTCTCGTACTTC. It codes for CASSLDSPAGFSYF.